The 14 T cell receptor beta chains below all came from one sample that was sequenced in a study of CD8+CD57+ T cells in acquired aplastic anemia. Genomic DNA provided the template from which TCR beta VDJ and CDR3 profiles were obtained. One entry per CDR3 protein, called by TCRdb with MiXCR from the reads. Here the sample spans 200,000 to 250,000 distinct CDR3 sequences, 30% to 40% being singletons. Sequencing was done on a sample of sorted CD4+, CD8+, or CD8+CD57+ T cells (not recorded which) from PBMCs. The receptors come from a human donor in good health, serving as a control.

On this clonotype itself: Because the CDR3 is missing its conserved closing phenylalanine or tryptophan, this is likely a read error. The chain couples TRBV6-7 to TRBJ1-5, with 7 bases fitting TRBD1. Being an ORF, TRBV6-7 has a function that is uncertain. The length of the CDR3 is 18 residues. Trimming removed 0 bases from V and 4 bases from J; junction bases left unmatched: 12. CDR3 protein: CASSYSSEMGQLNQPQHS. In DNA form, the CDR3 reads TGTGCCAGCAGTTACTCGTCCGAGATGGGACAGCTAAATCAGCCCCAGCATTCT.

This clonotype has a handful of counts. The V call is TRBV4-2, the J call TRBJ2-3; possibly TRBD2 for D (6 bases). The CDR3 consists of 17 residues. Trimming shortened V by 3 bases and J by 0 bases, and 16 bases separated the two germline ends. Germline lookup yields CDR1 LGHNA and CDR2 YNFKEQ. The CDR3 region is CASSQTRARTSTDTQYF. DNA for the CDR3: TGTGCCAGCAGCCAGACTAGAGCGAGGACCAGCACAGATACGCAGTATTTT.

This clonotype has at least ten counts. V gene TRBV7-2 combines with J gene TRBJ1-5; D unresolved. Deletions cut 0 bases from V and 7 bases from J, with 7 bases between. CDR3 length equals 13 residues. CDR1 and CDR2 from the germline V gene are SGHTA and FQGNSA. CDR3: CASSLAGWQPQHF. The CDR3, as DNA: TGTGCCAGCAGCTTAGCCGGTTGGCAGCCCCAGCATTTT.

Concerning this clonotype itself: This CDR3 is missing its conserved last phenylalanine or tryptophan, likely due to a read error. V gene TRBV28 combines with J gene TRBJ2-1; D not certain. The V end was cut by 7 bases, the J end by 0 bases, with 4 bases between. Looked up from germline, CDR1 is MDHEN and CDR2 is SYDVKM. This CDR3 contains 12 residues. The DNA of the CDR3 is TGTGCCAGCAAGGGCTCCTACAATGAGCAGTTCCTC. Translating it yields CASKGSYNEQFL.

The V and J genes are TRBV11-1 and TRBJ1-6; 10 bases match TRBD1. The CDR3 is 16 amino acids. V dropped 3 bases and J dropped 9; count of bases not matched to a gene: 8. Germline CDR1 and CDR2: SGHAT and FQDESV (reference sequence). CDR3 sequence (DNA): TGTGCCAGCAGCTTTCAAGGACAGGGGGGAGGTTCACCCCTCCACTTT. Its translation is CASSFQGQGGGSPLHF.

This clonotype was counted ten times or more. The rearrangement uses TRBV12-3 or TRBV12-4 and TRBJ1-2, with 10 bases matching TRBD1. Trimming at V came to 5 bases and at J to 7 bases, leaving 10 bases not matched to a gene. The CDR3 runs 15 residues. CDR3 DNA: TGTGCCAGCAGTCGATACAGGGACAGGGGAACTGGCTACACCTTC. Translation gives CASSRYRDRGTGYTF.

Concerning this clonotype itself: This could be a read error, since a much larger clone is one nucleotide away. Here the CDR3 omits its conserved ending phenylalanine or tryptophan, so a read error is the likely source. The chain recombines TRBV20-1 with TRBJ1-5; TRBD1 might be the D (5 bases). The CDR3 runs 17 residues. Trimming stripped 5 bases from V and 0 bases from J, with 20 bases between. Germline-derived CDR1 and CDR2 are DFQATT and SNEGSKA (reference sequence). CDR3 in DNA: TGCAGTGCTTTTCTTCCCGGGGCAGGGATTAGCAATCAGCCCCAGCATTTA. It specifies CSAFLPGAGISNQPQHL.

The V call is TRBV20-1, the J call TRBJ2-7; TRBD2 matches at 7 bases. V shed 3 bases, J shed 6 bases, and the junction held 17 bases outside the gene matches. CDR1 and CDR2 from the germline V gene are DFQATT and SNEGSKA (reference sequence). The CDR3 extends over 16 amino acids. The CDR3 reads CSASKPGRTGGCEQYF. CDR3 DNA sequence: TGCAGTGCTAGCAAACCGGGACGGACGGGAGGCTGCGAGCAGTACTTC.

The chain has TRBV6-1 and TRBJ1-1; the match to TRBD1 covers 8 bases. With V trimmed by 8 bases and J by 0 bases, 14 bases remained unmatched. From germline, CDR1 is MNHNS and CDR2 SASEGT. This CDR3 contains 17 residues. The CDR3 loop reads CASFSSPGQAVNTEAFF. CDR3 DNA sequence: TGTGCCAGCTTCTCTTCACCGGGACAGGCAGTGAACACTGAAGCTTTCTTT.

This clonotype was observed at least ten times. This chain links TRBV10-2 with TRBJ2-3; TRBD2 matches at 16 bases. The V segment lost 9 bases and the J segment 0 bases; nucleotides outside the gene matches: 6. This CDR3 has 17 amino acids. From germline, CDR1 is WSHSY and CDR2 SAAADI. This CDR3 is CASTGLAGGPSTDTQYF. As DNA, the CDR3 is TGCGCCAGTACGGGACTAGCGGGAGGGCCCAGCACAGATACGCAGTATTTT.

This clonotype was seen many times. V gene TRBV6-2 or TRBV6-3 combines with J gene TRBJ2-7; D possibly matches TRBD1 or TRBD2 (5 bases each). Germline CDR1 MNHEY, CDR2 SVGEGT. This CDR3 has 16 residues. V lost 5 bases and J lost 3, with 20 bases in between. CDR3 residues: CASSPSWYGTFYEQYF. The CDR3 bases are TGTGCCAGCAGTCCTTCCTGGTACGGGACGTTCTACGAGCAGTACTTC.

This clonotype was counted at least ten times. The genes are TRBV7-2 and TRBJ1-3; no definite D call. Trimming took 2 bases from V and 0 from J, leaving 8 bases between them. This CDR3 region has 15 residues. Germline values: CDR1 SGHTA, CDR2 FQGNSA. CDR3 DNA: TGTGCCAGCAGCTTACAGACGAGCTCTGGAAACACCATATATTTT. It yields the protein CASSLQTSSGNTIYF.

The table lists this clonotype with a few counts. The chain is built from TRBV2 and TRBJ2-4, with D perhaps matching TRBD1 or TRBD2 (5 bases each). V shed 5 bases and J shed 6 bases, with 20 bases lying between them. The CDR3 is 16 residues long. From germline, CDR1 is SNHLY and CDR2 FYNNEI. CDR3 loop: CASSLSGPAGRNIQYF. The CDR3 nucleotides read TGTGCCAGCAGTTTATCAGGGCCCGCGGGTCGAAACATTCAGTACTTC.

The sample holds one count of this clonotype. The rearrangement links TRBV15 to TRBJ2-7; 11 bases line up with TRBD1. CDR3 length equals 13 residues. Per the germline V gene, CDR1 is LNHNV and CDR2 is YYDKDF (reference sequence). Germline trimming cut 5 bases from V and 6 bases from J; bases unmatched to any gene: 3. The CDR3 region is CATSRDRGSEQYF. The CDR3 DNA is TGTGCCACCAGCCGGGACAGGGGGTCCGAGCAGTACTTC.